This TCR beta chain was profiled in a study of shared clonotypes between healthy human individuals. The CDR3 consists of 15 residues. Trimming removed 5 bases from V and 2 bases from J; junction bases left unmatched: 7. Germline V CDR1 and CDR2: SGHRS, YFSETQ. As to this clone: The antigen remains undetermined.

The study, taken as a whole, reports: Compared with memory subsets, naive subsets generally had larger estimated richness.

Assay: immunoSEQ multiplex PCR; the TCRdb copy retains only in-frame clones and omits some. The table shows over 850,000 clones, with about 80% occurring only once. The origin of this receptor is a man younger than 30 in good health. Some clones in this sample may be carry-over from other donors' samples. Sequencing was done on a sample of memory CD4+ T cells from PBMCs. Subset specified: CD45RA-negative fraction. This chain uses TRBV5-1 with TRBJ1-3, with 7 bases identical to TRBD1. This CDR3 is CASRGDSGTGNTIYF. The DNA for the CDR3 is TGCGCCAGCAGGGGGGACAGCGGAACTGGAAACACCATATATTTT.